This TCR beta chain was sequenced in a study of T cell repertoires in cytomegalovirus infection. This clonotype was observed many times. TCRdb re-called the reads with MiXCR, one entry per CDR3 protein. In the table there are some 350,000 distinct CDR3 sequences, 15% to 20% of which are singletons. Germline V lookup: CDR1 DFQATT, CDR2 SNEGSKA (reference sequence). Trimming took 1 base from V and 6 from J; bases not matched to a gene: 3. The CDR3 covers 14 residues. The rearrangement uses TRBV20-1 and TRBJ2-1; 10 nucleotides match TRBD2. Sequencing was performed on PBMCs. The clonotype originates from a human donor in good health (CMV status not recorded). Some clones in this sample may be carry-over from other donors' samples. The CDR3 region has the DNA TGCAGTGCTAGAGTCCTAGCGGGAGCCAATGAGCAGTTCTTC. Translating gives CSARVLAGANEQFF.